The 22 T cell receptor beta chains listed next were all sequenced from one sample in a study of tumor-infiltrating lymphocytes in localized non-small cell lung cancer. Measured with immunoSEQ multiplex PCR; TCRdb has only the in-frame clones, and not every one. The table includes about 12,000 clones, 60% to 70% detected once. The sequenced material came from lung tumor tissue. The receptors here all came from a human donor with non-small cell lung cancer.

This chain joins TRBV2 and TRBJ1-4, with 10 nucleotides matching TRBD1. Germline V gene sequence: CDR1 SNHLY, CDR2 FYNNEI. There are 14 residues in the CDR3. With V trimmed by 6 bases and J by 7 bases, 5 bases remained unmatched. The CDR3 here is CASRATGGSEKLFF. The CDR3 DNA reads as TGTGCCAGCAGAGCGACAGGGGGCAGTGAAAAACTGTTTTTT.

The rearrangement links TRBV30 to TRBJ2-1; 11 bases fit TRBD2. CDR1 and CDR2 from the germline V gene are GTSNPN and SVGIG (reference sequence). J gave up 5 bases and V 1 base, and 10 bases lay outside the gene matches. There are 17 residues in the CDR3. The CDR3 region is CAWSGSTGTSGNNEQFF. CDR3 coding DNA: TGTGCCTGGAGTGGGTCTACCGGGACTAGCGGCAACAATGAGCAGTTCTTC.

This chain connects TRBV7-2 to TRBJ2-2; D unclear. The CDR3 has 14 amino acids. Trimming removed 5 bases at V and 7 bases at J, with 14 bases between. Germline lookup yields CDR1 SGHTA and CDR2 FQGNSA. The CDR3 DNA reads as TGTGCCAGCAGCCCGACGCCGGGTGGCGGGGAGCTGTTTTTT. Residues: CASSPTPGGGELFF.

The genes are TRBV30 and TRBJ2-1, with 9 bases fitting TRBD2. Germline CDR1 is GTSNPN and CDR2 is SVGIG (reference sequence). J lost 8 bases, V lost 6 bases, and 17 bases had no gene match. The CDR3 consists of 16 residues. DNA for the CDR3: TGTGCCTGTTTGAAGAGGACTAGCGTAGCCATCGATGAGCAGTTCTTC. The encoded protein is CACLKRTSVAIDEQFF.

This chain connects TRBV18 to TRBJ2-5; D is possibly TRBD1 (6 bases). Trimming took 1 base from V and 5 from J, leaving 8 bases between them. The CDR3 is 13 amino acids. The germline CDR1 and CDR2 sequences are KGHSH and LQKENI. The CDR3, as DNA: TGTGCCAGCTCACCACAAGACAGGGAGACCCAGTACTTC. This gives the protein CASSPQDRETQYF.

This chain links TRBV10-3 with TRBJ1-5; the D gene is possibly TRBD1 (5 bases). The CDR3 has 14 residues. Trimming stripped 3 bases from V and 2 bases from J, with 8 bases between. Germline CDR1 ENHRY, CDR2 SYGVKD. CDR3 in DNA: TGTGCCATCAGTGACTGGGACGGCAATCAGCCCCAGCATTTT. It is translated as CAISDWDGNQPQHF.

This rearrangement joins TRBV5-1 to TRBJ2-5, with no clear D. CDR1 and CDR2 (germline): SGHRS, YFSETQ. The CDR3 is 14 amino acids. Trimming pared 0 bases from V and 1 base from J, leaving 7 bases between. In nucleotides, the CDR3 is TGCGCCAGCAGCTTGGTACAGCTCCAAGAGACCCAGTACTTC. It encodes CASSLVQLQETQYF.

This sequence joins TRBV7-4 and TRBJ2-2; D is ambiguous. V was pared by 1 base and J by 5 bases, with 2 bases between. The CDR3 sequence is 12 residues long. Germline values: CDR1 SGHVT, CDR2 SQSDAQ. The chain's CDR3 is CASSLETGELFF. The CDR3 nucleotides read TGTGCCAGCAGCTTAGAGACCGGGGAGCTGTTTTTT.

The rearrangement links TRBV5-5 to TRBJ2-6, with D perhaps matching TRBD1 (6 bases). CDR1 is SGHKS and CDR2 is YYEKEE in the germline V gene (reference sequence). This CDR3 has 15 residues. The V end lost 4 bases, the J end lost 1 base, and 9 bases lay between the germline ends. The CDR3 region is CASSTQGSGANVLTF. Here the CDR3 DNA reads TGTGCCAGCAGCACACAGGGATCTGGGGCCAACGTCCTGACTTTC.

This clone was observed a single time. The chain's CDR3 is CASTPQSTSTDTQYF. DNA for the CDR3: TGTGCCAGCACCCCCCAGAGTACCTCCACAGATACGCAGTATTTT. The rearrangement uses TRBV5-4 and TRBJ2-3; D is uncertain. V gave up 6 bases and J gave up 2 bases, with 16 bases separating them. The CDR3 is 15 amino acids. CDR1 and CDR2 (germline): SGHNT, YYREEE (reference sequence).

The rearrangement links TRBV7-9 to TRBJ1-1; possibly TRBD1 for D (6 bases). Trimming removed 1 base from V and 6 bases from J, with 21 bases in between. The CDR3 extends over 17 amino acids. In germline, CDR1 is SEHNR, CDR2 FQNEAQ (reference sequence). CDR3 protein: CASSLVLLGGAAAEAFF. The CDR3 DNA reads as TGTGCCAGCAGCTTAGTTCTTCTGGGGGGCGCAGCCGCTGAAGCTTTCTTT.

The chain employs TRBV15 and TRBJ2-5, with a tentative D call TRBD1 (7 bases). The germline V and J ends were trimmed by 5 bases and 0 bases, with 22 bases remaining between them. The CDR3 sequence is 18 residues long. Germline lookup yields CDR1 LNHNV and CDR2 YYDKDF (reference sequence). The CDR3 DNA is TGTGCCACCAGCTCCACCAGGGGGGCGGGAACGGACCAAGAGACCCAGTACTTC. Protein: CATSSTRGAGTDQETQYF.

The chain has TRBV7-9 and TRBJ2-7; the D call may be TRBD1 or TRBD2 (6 bases each). This CDR3 is 16 amino acids long. Germline V gene data show CDR1 as SEHNR and CDR2 as FQNEAQ (reference sequence). V dropped 2 bases and J dropped 2 bases, with 16 bases sitting between them. As DNA, the CDR3 is TGTGCCAGCAGCTTAAGGAGGGGGACCCCTCCCTACGAGCAGTACTTC. This sequence encodes CASSLRRGTPPYEQYF.

This clone has only a few counts. The chain combines TRBV6-5 with TRBJ2-2; no clear D gene. The CDR3 covers 13 residues. CDR1 is MNHEY, CDR2 SVGAGI, per germline. Trimming shortened V by 2 bases and J by 0 bases, and 1 base separated the two germline ends. The CDR3: CASSYANTGELFF. CDR3 sequence (DNA): TGTGCCAGCAGTTACGCGAACACCGGGGAGCTGTTTTTT.

The V and J genes are TRBV5-1 and TRBJ2-7, with 11 bases identical to TRBD2. The J segment lost 3 bases and the V segment lost 4 bases, leaving 6 bases of the junction unmatched. There are 15 residues in the CDR3. The V gene's germline CDR1 is SGHRS and CDR2 YFSETQ. The CDR3 here is CASSGTSGGIYEQYF. CDR3 sequence (DNA): TGCGCCAGCAGCGGAACTAGCGGGGGAATCTACGAGCAGTACTTC. The variable domain in full, with the rest retrieved from reference TRBV5-1 and TRBJ2-7, is KAGVTQTPRYLIKTRGQQVTLSCSPISGHRSVSWYQQTPGQGLQFLFEYFSETQRNKGNFPGRFSGRQFSNSRSEMNVSTLELGDSALYLCASSGTSGGIYEQYFGPGTRLTVT.

The V call is TRBV7-2, the J call TRBJ2-3; D is possibly TRBD2 (7 bases). V lost 1 base and J lost 3, with 14 bases in between. CDR1 SGHTA and CDR2 FQGNSA come from the germline V gene. The CDR3 sequence is 16 residues long. CDR3 nucleotide sequence: TGTGCCAGCAGCTTAGACCCGGGGGGCATGACAGATACGCAGTATTTT. Translated: CASSLDPGGMTDTQYF.

The V and J genes are TRBV11-2 and TRBJ2-7, with D tentatively TRBD2 (5 bases). Trimming cost V 2 bases and J 1 base, with 12 bases left between them. CDR1 and CDR2 from the germline V gene are SGHAT and FQNNGV. The CDR3 spans 15 residues. CDR3 sequence (DNA): TGTGCCAGCAGCTTAAGCGGCGAGCGATCCTACGAGCAGTACTTC. Amino acids: CASSLSGERSYEQYF.

The CDR3: CASSLTGTGDSEQYF. The CDR3 DNA sequence: TGTGCCAGCTCACTTACCGGGACAGGGGATTCCGAGCAGTACTTC. V gene TRBV18 combines with J gene TRBJ2-7; 10 bases agree with TRBD1. V gave up 4 bases and J gave up 6 bases; unmatched junction bases: 9. The germline CDR1 and CDR2 sequences are KGHSH and LQKENI. The CDR3 spans 15 residues.

This clone came up a few times. V gene TRBV30 combines with J gene TRBJ2-7; D is possibly TRBD1 (6 bases). Between the trimmed V and J ends, which lost 2 bases and 11 bases, there was a span of 13 bases. CDR1 and CDR2 from the germline V gene are GTSNPN and SVGIG (reference sequence). This CDR3 spans 11 amino acids. The CDR3 nucleotides read TGTGCCTGGAGTTCAGACAGGATCAAGTACTTC. Translated: CAWSSDRIKYF.

This clone was counted a few times. V and J are TRBV30 and TRBJ2-5; 8 bases agree with TRBD1. Near its end, the DNA agrees better with TRBJ2-7, so the J call may be wrong. Per the germline V gene, CDR1 is GTSNPN and CDR2 is SVGIG (reference sequence). This CDR3 region has 12 residues. The CDR3 bases are TGTGCTTGCACAGGGGGATGGTTCGAGCAGTACTTC. Protein sequence: CACTGGWFEQYF.

Here the CDR3 DNA reads TGTGCCAGCACCCAGACTAGCGGAACGAATGAGCAGTTCTTC. This translates into CASTQTSGTNEQFF. The rearrangement uses TRBV4-2 and TRBJ2-1; 9 bases match TRBD2. J lost 7 bases, V lost 7 bases, and 8 bases had no gene match. The CDR3 is 14 residues long. Germline V gene lookup returns CDR1 LGHNA and CDR2 YNFKEQ.

This clone has more than one count but fewer than ten. V gene TRBV10-3 combines with J gene TRBJ1-1, with a possible D match to TRBD1 (6 bases). The V gene lost 5 bases and the J gene lost 0 bases, with 19 bases spanning the gap. The CDR3 has 17 amino acids. Per the germline V gene, CDR1 is ENHRY and CDR2 is SYGVKD. This CDR3 is CAISPGPQGLMNTEAFF. The CDR3 DNA reads TGTGCCATCAGTCCCGGGCCGCAGGGGCTGATGAACACTGAAGCTTTCTTT.